This T cell receptor (beta chain) was captured by sequencing in a study of neoadjuvant anti-PD-1 for oral cavity cancer. For the study at large: Before surgery, most patients got three to four biweekly 3 mg/kg nivolumab doses. Patients without progression got a fourth dose around day 43. General study results and limits: PBMC Gini-index clonality exceeded responders' in non-responders post-nivolumab.

PBMC libraries mostly used 400 to 550 ng of input genomic DNA, with six replicates per sample. This table comes from immunoSEQ multiplex PCR, and its TCRdb copy is limited to in-frame clones, with some not included. The sample contains 65,000 to 95,000 clones, under 90% of which appear only once. The V gene end was trimmed by 3 bases and the J gene end by 5 bases; junction bases not matched to a gene: 11. Germline values: CDR1 SGHRS, CDR2 YFSETQ. This CDR3 spans 17 amino acids. A note on this clone: Its antigen is unknown.

The chain uses TRBV5-1 and TRBJ1-4; TRBD1 matches 9 bases. The origin of this receptor is a person aged 40 to 85 with oral cavity squamous cell carcinoma. Sample: PBMCs, taken before nivolumab (anti-PD-1) treatment. DNA of the CDR3: TGCGCCAGCAGCTCGGGAAACACAGGGGGCTGGAATGAAAAACTGTTTTTT. Its protein product is CASSSGNTGGWNEKLFF.